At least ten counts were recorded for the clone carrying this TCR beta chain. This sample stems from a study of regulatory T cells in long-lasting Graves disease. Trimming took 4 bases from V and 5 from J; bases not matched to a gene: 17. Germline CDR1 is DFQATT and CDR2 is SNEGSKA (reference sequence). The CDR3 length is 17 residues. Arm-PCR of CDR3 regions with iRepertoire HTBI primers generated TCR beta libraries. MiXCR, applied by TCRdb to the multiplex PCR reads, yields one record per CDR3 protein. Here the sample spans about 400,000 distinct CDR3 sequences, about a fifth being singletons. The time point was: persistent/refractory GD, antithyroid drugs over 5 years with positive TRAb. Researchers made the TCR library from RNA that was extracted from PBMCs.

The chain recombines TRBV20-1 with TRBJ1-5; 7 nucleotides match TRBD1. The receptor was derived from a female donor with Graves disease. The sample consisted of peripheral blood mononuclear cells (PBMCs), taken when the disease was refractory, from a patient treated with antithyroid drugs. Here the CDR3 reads CSATYLTGSQRDQPQHF. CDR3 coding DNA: TGCAGTGCTACCTACTTGACAGGGTCTCAGAGGGATCAGCCCCAGCATTTT.